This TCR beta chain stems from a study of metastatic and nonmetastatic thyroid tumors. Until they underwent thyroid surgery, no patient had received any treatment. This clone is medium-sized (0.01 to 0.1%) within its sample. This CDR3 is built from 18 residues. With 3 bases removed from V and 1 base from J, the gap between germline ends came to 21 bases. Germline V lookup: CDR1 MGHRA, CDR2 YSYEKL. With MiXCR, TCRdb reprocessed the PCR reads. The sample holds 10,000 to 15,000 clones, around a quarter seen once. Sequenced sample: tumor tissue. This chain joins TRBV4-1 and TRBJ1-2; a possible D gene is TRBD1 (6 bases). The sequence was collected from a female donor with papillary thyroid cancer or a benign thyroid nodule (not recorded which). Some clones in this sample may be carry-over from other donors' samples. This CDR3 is CASSHPEGDRVFNYGYTF. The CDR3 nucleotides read TGCGCCAGCAGCCACCCCGAGGGGGACCGAGTTTTTAACTATGGCTACACCTTC.